The T cell receptor (beta chain) under discussion was sequenced for a study of cytomegalovirus exposure and HLA in healthy donors (dated by TCRdb to 2015 to 2018). For context, the study as a whole: In an earlier analysis of about 560 of the donors, around 290 Gb of sequence data and 117 million unique TCR beta sequences from some 170 million T cells were reported. To study patterns of TCR occurrence, a later analysis re-analyzed previously published TCR beta repertoires from under 750 donors and added high-resolution HLA genotyping. About 300 gigabases of sequencing data and tens of millions of unique TCR sequences were included in an early release covering around 650 HLA-typed donors. Using immunosequencing, the study profiled T cell repertoires from roughly 650 subjects and related those repertoires to cytomegalovirus serostatus. Both class I and class II loci were covered by HLA typing, at four-digit resolution. The study aimed to test whether signatures of past pathogen exposure could be identified by cataloging public T cell receptors. Alongside the repertoire data, information on donor age, sex, ethnicity and CMV serostatus was compiled. On average, around 230,000 unique TCR beta nucleotide sequences were sequenced per donor among a few hundred genotyped donors of the cohort, with 15% to 20% of those sequences being non-productive. Typing coverage differed by locus: A, B, C, DRB1 and DQB1 were typed in roughly 620-640 donors, DQA1 in about 510, DPA1 in some 570, and DPB1 in roughly 450. The study combined high-throughput TCR immunosequencing, statistical association of individual TCRs with disease status, and machine learning to predict cytomegalovirus infection status. Among the approximately 400 genotyped donors, around 81% belonged to the genetic ancestry cluster associated with self-reported Caucasian donors. All discovery cohort repertoires had been generated on a single sequencing platform. An earlier analysis of several hundred of the donors applied high-throughput TCR beta sequencing to assess whether each TCR beta V gene segment acted as functional or pseudogenic. Along with the approximately 600-subject first cohort, a separate validation cohort of over a hundred different subjects was used. A later genetic analysis used genome-wide SNP genotypes for 398 of the 666 donors, treating that subset as a discovery cohort. Roughly 5 DR-DQ haplotypes were handled as single units for association and clustering, since linkage in the cohort was strong. The later analysis used no new phenotypic data to find candidate immune exposures, relying instead on TCR beta sequences and their occurrence across donors.

The full study reports these points: Seventeen rarely observed V segments, including chromosome 9 orphons, were excluded from the earlier analysis of approximately 500 of the donors because counts were too low. Because the 87-base-pair reads could not distinguish some IMGT-functional V segments, including TRBV6-2 and TRBV6-3, those segments were excluded. The authors suggested that the approach could potentially be generalized to other disease states and immunological phenotypes. In a later analysis, HLA-associated TCR beta chains were found to be more clonally expanded and to have lower generation probabilities than equally common non-associated chains. Cytomegalovirus status was reported to be diagnosed by the classifier with high specificity and sensitivity in both the original and validation cohorts. Linkage disequilibrium might explain the correlated functional status among segregating V segments, but an unknown experimental factor could not be excluded. A further reported finding was that TCR beta sequences accurately predicted the HLA-A and HLA-B alleles for most subjects in the first cohort. A few of the identified cytomegalovirus-associated TCR beta chains were confirmed in vitro to be specific for cytomegalovirus antigens. Roughly uniform sequencing depth across donors was assumed in presence/absence analyses, although this assumption may not hold. A total of 150 or so TCR beta chains were listed by the study as associated with cytomegalovirus. In a later genetic analysis, fewer N-insertions in productive TCRs were reported among donors in an Asian-associated ancestry cluster than the roughly 640-donor mean. The sequencing pipeline was judged likely to have produced a cluster of highly shared sequence variants as a technical artifact. In a later analysis, TCR association rates were found to vary across HLA loci, with the most associated TCRs seen for DRB1 alleles and the fewest for HLA-C alleles. HLA typing was unavailable for some donors at each locus, so association tests used only the typed subset. Specific HLA alleles were associated with about 17,000 TCR beta sequences at a false discovery rate of 0.05 in a later analysis. In an earlier analysis of around 600 of the donors, most TCR beta V segments appeared in productive rearrangements about 87% or about 30% of the time, broadly matching IMGT annotations. Most TCR sequences were observed very rarely across donors, whereas some public TCRs were present in many individuals. CMV serostatus was the only immune exposure information available for the cohort. According to a later analysis, parvovirus B19, influenza, CMV and Epstein-Barr virus appeared linked to several top co-occurrence clusters. Assigning TCR associations to individual alleles was difficult when HLA alleles, especially DR and DQ, strongly co-occurred. According to a later analysis, most CMV-associated TCR beta chains appeared to be HLA-restricted, and the HLA associations seemed to be driven largely by CMV exposure. Only TCR beta chains were sequenced in this cohort, and the absence of alpha or paired-chain data limited detectable features. V-gene and J-gene trimming of TCR beta chains was associated with a missense DCLRE1C variant in a later genetic analysis, and the association was replicated in an independent cohort.

As for this clone: The antigen this receptor binds is unknown. Base qualities are not at hand, and no much larger clone is one base apart.

Deletion took 0 bases off V and 0 bases off J, with a span of 12 bases between the germline ends. The germline V gene encodes CDR1 GTSNPN and CDR2 SVGIG (reference sequence). From the cysteine through the phenylalanine, the CDR3 covers 15 amino acids. The sequence is cut down to CDR3 DNA, 45 bases in frame from base 1. In total, 666 healthy bone marrow donors made up the cohort. At the time of sampling, every cohort member was nominally healthy, though immune exposures that went unrecorded were likely present. The donor tested CMV seropositive and was one of the 289 seropositive cohort members. Each donor provided a peripheral blood sample, and peripheral blood mononuclear cells were used for TCR beta sequencing. The Qiagen DNeasy Blood Extraction Kit was used to extract genomic DNA from the blood cell samples. Libraries were constructed by the immunoSEQ multiplex PCR assay. For the multiplex PCR, a mixture combining 60 forward primers for TCR Vbeta segments and 13 reverse primers for TCR Jbeta segments was used. A multiplex PCR assay on genomic DNA amplified the CDR3 region of rearranged TCR beta genes. Amplified TCR beta libraries were sequenced as 87-base-pair reads on the Illumina HiSeq System. From the authors' description of their analysis: A later analysis counted tens of millions of unique TCR beta chains across the 666 repertoires, and 10 million to 12 million of these chains were shared by at least two donors. To remove PCR and sequencing errors, raw reads were error-corrected and collapsed into unique sequences using a nearest-neighbor algorithm that merged closely related sequences. To assign V, D and J gene segments, CDR3 sequences were aligned to IMGT reference sequences. For a sequence to be retained, a match of at least six nucleotides was required to both a V gene segment and a J gene segment. Rearrangements were called productive when the CDR3 lacked stop codons and stayed in frame with V and J; all others were non-productive. CDR3 was defined according to IMGT convention as the region running from the second conserved V-encoded cysteine to the conserved J-encoded phenylalanine. The earlier analysis of approximately 500 of the donors excluded sequences that lacked an unambiguous match to a single V gene segment. An earlier analysis of a few hundred of the donors called V segments functional above 56.7% productive rearrangements and segregating when the between-donor standard deviation exceeded 5%. A statistical classification framework was developed to diagnose cytomegalovirus status using the catalog of TCR beta chain sequences. A later analysis assigned V and J genes by comparing TCR nucleotide sequences with IMGT/GENE-DB human TR gene sequences. In a later analysis, CDR3 sequences and most-parsimonious VDJ recombination scenarios were assigned using the TCRdist pipeline. In a later analysis, each TCR beta chain was defined by its CDR3 amino acid sequence together with its V-gene family, and reads lacking a unique V-gene family were excluded. As a way to deal with suspected cross-contamination and a sequencing artifact, a later analysis dropped approximately 570 nucleotide sequences that were highly shared and had low generation probability. In a later analysis, a clonal expansion index for each public chain was calculated from normalized within-repertoire ranks of inferred template counts. In a later analysis, generation probabilities were computed using a VDJ recombination model fitted to out-of-frame rearrangements, and the results were checked against IGoR. In a later analysis, hypergeometric tests were used to score TCR-TCR, TCR-HLA and TCR-CMV co-occurrence, with a repertoire-size bias correction applied to TCR pairs. False discovery rates were estimated in a later analysis by permuting HLA or CMV assignments 20 times. A later analysis grouped co-occurring TCRs with DBSCAN, adding TCRdist sequence similarity when clustering within HLA-allele-positive subsets. For co-occurrence clustering, repertoires with fewer than 30,000 or more than 120,000 public chains were excluded, along with roughly five repertoires with anomalous nucleotide sharing. The table comes from immuneACCESS by way of TCRdb, which keeps in-frame sequences with V and J called. Part of the clones is missing from these tables; in studies checked, under half for an unresolved V gene and the rest for unknown reasons. From that table come the V and J calls and clone size; the DNA was used to work out D and trimming. Present in this sample are fewer than 120,000 clones, around four fifths of which were seen just once. The top ten clonotypes cover roughly 2.9% of the sample.

The receptor was isolated from a woman aged 55 to 70 in good health and CMV-seropositive. Sequencing used PBMCs. The receptor chain draws on TRBV30 and TRBJ2-7, and perhaps TRBD1 as D gene, on 6 matching bases. CDR3 region: CAWSVSGTHSYEQYF. The sequence in DNA is TGTGCCTGGAGTGTATCCGGGACACACTCCTACGAGCAGTACTTC.